The TCR beta chain described here comes from a study of siplizumab effects on memory and regulatory T cells. Findings of the study overall: Unstimulated subsets were the mapping target of only a minor fraction of alloreactive clones. Naive T cells appeared more varied than memory cells and looked like key alloresponse contributors.

About this clone: The target antigen is unknown.

Sequencing was performed with immunoSEQ multiplex PCR; in TCRdb, only in-frame clones are kept and a portion is missing. The sample contains about 64,000 clones, around 96% of which appear only once. Sequenced sample: naive CD8+ T cells sorted from blood. The receptor comes from a human donor in good health.

The CDR3 loop is CASSLMQGFAEQYF. DNA for the CDR3: TGTGCCAGCAGTCTTATGCAGGGTTTCGCCGAGCAGTACTTC. The chain joins TRBV28 to TRBJ2-7; a possible D gene is TRBD1 (5 bases). V was cut by 5 bases and J by 6 bases, with 17 bases left in between. Per germline, CDR1 MDHEN and CDR2 SYDVKM. The length of the CDR3 is 14 residues.